These T cell receptor beta chains were read from a single sample in a study of post-analysis software for immune sequencing data. TCRdb fed the PCR reads into MiXCR, producing one record per CDR3 protein. The data contain hundreds of thousands of distinct CDR3 sequences, 45% of them singletons. The specimen was blood. These receptors were obtained from a girl aged 5 to 17 with multiple sclerosis. CDR3s leave out the opening cysteine and the closing phenylalanine or tryptophan.

v_call: TRBV5-6
j_call: TRBJ2-3
cdr3_aa: ASSLRLTLTDTQY

v_call: TRBV7-8
j_call: TRBJ2-3
cdr3_aa: ASSPTGTVVDTQY

v_call: TRBV4-1
j_call: TRBJ2-5
cdr3_aa: ASSQGLAGSRETQY

v_call: TRBV7-2
j_call: TRBJ2-7
cdr3_aa: AGSVYRGSPYEQY

v_call: TRBV29-1
j_call: TRBJ1-2
cdr3_aa: SVAPAPNYGYT

v_call: TRBV7-2
j_call: TRBJ2-1
cdr3_aa: ASSLTGPNYNEQF

v_call: TRBV3-1
j_call: TRBJ2-5
cdr3_aa: ASSQEWNQETQY

v_call: TRBV6-4
j_call: TRBJ2-2
cdr3_aa: ASSDSAGGDTGELF

v_call: TRBV7-9
j_call: TRBJ1-2
cdr3_aa: ASSLEGSSYGYT

v_call: TRBV11-3
j_call: TRBJ1-2
cdr3_aa: ASSLTGTVYGYT

v_call: TRBV27
j_call: TRBJ2-7
cdr3_aa: ASSLSAGGSHEQY

v_call: TRBV12-3/TRBV12-4
j_call: TRBJ1-2
cdr3_aa: ASSLREVEGYT

v_call: TRBV29-1
j_call: TRBJ2-1
cdr3_aa: SVEYHTYNEQF

v_call: TRBV10-3
j_call: TRBJ2-7
cdr3_aa: AIRKTQGTEQY

v_call: TRBV5-1
j_call: TRBJ2-3
cdr3_aa: ASSLEVYGGSTDTQY

v_call: TRBV28
j_call: TRBJ1-3
cdr3_aa: ASSLFSKGNTIY

v_call: TRBV20-1
j_call: TRBJ2-1
cdr3_aa: SAWGQGAYNEQF

v_call: TRBV10-1
j_call: TRBJ2-5
cdr3_aa: ASSKNRWLQETRY

v_call: TRBV7-8
j_call: TRBJ2-7
cdr3_aa: ASSPSGRDYEQY

v_call: TRBV20-1
j_call: TRBJ2-5
cdr3_aa: SARSDRRETQY

v_call: TRBV28
j_call: TRBJ2-5
cdr3_aa: ASSFRSGEAQY

v_call: TRBV12-3/TRBV12-4
j_call: TRBJ1-5
cdr3_aa: ASRNTGNQPQH

v_call: TRBV20-1
j_call: TRBJ2-3
cdr3_aa: SARGFGGTDTQY

v_call: TRBV20-1
j_call: TRBJ2-1
cdr3_aa: SASKLAGINEQF

v_call: TRBV7-9
j_call: TRBJ2-5
cdr3_aa: AGSLDEGLQY

v_call: TRBV20-1
j_call: TRBJ2-3
cdr3_aa: SANRQDTQY

v_call: TRBV2
j_call: TRBJ2-7
cdr3_aa: ASSGMTAISYEQY

v_call: TRBV29-1
j_call: TRBJ2-7
cdr3_aa: SVWRGNSYEQY

v_call: TRBV20-1
j_call: TRBJ2-4
cdr3_aa: SSAPALLFEQY